This T cell receptor beta chain was sequenced in a study of T cell changes during pregnancy in multiple sclerosis. Sequenced by immunoSEQ multiplex PCR; TCRdb stores in-frame clones only, minus some. The table records under 45,000 clones, approximately 96% of them present only once. Germline V gene data show CDR1 as SNHLY and CDR2 as FYNNEI. The CDR3 is 14 residues long. V dropped 5 bases and J dropped 5 bases, with 15 bases sitting between them. This clonotype originated in a female donor with multiple sclerosis, enrolled in a pregnancy study. The material was peripheral blood, obtained in the second trimester of pregnancy. This chain joins TRBV2 and TRBJ1-1; D might be TRBD1 (6 bases). This chain's CDR3 is CASSLGQEWTEAFF. The CDR3 bases are TGTGCCAGCAGTTTGGGACAAGAGTGGACTGAAGCTTTCTTT. Full variable domain (missing parts from reference TRBV2 and TRBJ1-1): EPEVTQTPSHQVTQMGQEVILRCVPISNHLYFYWYRQILGQKVEFLVSFYNNEISEKSEIFDDQFSVERPDGSNFTLKIRSTKLEDSAMYFCASSLGQEWTEAFFGQGTRLTVV.